The 16 T cell receptor beta chains below all came from one sample that was sequenced in a study of blood T cell repertoires in COVID-19. Data came from immunoSEQ multiplex PCR; TCRdb stores just in-frame clones and leaves some out. The repertoire has about 270,000 clones, approximately 92% of them found once; the top ten carry roughly 2.5%. Sequenced: PBMCs or T cells enriched from blood (not recorded which). The receptors come from a woman aged 18-30 years who had recovered from COVID-19.

The chain recombines TRBV19 with TRBJ2-5; 8 nucleotides match TRBD2. Trimming took 3 bases from V and 4 from J; bases not matched to a gene: 7. CDR3 size: 15 residues. The germline V gene has CDR1 LNHDA and CDR2 SQIVND (reference sequence). CDR3 amino acids: CASSIGGGHRETQYF. As DNA, the CDR3 is TGTGCCAGTAGTATTGGCGGGGGGCACCGAGAGACCCAGTACTTC.

The genes are TRBV27 and TRBJ1-6, with a weak D call TRBD1 (5 bases). In germline, CDR1 is MNHEY, CDR2 SMNVEV (reference sequence). This CDR3 contains 12 residues. Trimming removed 6 bases at V and 12 bases at J, with 12 bases between. Written as DNA, the CDR3 is TGTGCCAGCAGCCAACGAAGGGGACCCCTCCACTTT. It codes for CASSQRRGPLHF.

The chain uses TRBV7-2 and TRBJ1-1, with TRBD1 matching 8 bases. The V segment lost 4 bases and the J segment 6 bases; nucleotides outside the gene matches: 19. The CDR3 extends over 18 amino acids. From germline, CDR1 is SGHTA and CDR2 FQGNSA. CDR3 sequence reads: CASSSLAGTGSYVAEAFF. In DNA, the CDR3 is TGTGCCAGCAGCTCCCTAGCTGGGACAGGCTCTTACGTGGCTGAAGCTTTCTTT.

This clone was seen once. This chain joins TRBV5-1 and TRBJ2-7; the match to TRBD1 covers 9 bases. CDR1 and CDR2 from the germline V gene are SGHRS and YFSETQ. Trimming cost V 0 bases and J 7 bases; bases outside gene matches: 5. This CDR3 has 14 residues. The CDR3 nucleotides read TGCGCCAGCAGCTTGGCACAGGGGGCAGGGGAGCAGTACTTC. As protein: CASSLAQGAGEQYF. The full variable domain, with the rest looked up from reference TRBV5-1 and TRBJ2-7, is KAGVTQTPRYLIKTRGQQVTLSCSPISGHRSVSWYQQTPGQGLQFLFEYFSETQRNKGNFPGRFSGRQFSNSRSEMNVSTLELGDSALYLCASSLAQGAGEQYFGPGTRLTVT.

This chain links TRBV5-5 with TRBJ2-7; possible D gene TRBD1, 7 bases. Germline-derived CDR1 and CDR2 are SGHKS and YYEKEE (reference sequence). The CDR3 runs 15 residues. V lost 5 bases and J lost 2, with 17 bases in between. CDR3 region: CASSPPGGSTYEQYF. The CDR3 nucleotides read TGTGCCAGCAGTCCCCCAGGGGGGTCCACCTACGAGCAGTACTTC.

V is TRBV11-2 and J is TRBJ2-5; D ambiguous. CDR3 length: 15 amino acids. Germline V gene data show CDR1 as SGHAT and CDR2 as FQNNGV. The V end was cut by 4 bases, the J end by 2 bases, with 14 bases between. CDR3 loop: CASSSTRLDQETQYF. As DNA, the CDR3 is TGTGCCAGCAGCTCTACCCGACTTGATCAAGAGACCCAGTACTTC.

The chain has TRBV5-1 and TRBJ2-1; 7 positions match TRBD2. The CDR3 loop spans 15 amino acids. Per germline, CDR1 SGHRS and CDR2 YFSETQ. The ends lost 0 bases at V and 8 bases at J; junction bases unmatched: 8. The DNA for the CDR3 is TGCGCCAGCAGCTTGGGCCTCTCGGGGGGTGATGAGCAGTTCTTC. It encodes CASSLGLSGGDEQFF.

The chain uses TRBV5-1 and TRBJ2-5, with 10 nucleotides matching TRBD1. This CDR3 comprises 15 residues. In germline, CDR1 is SGHRS, CDR2 YFSETQ. J gave up 0 bases and V 4 bases, and 3 bases lay outside the gene matches. The CDR3 coding sequence is TGCGCCAGCAGCGAGGGACAGGGGTACCAAGAGACCCAGTACTTC. It codes for CASSEGQGYQETQYF. Full variable domain (remainder filled in from reference TRBV5-1 and TRBJ2-5): KAGVTQTPRYLIKTRGQQVTLSCSPISGHRSVSWYQQTPGQGLQFLFEYFSETQRNKGNFPGRFSGRQFSNSRSEMNVSTLELGDSALYLCASSEGQGYQETQYFGPGTRLLVL.

The V and J genes are TRBV19 and TRBJ2-3; 7 bases agree with TRBD2. The trim removed 1 base at V and 4 bases at J, leaving 5 bases unmatched. The length of the CDR3 is 15 residues. The germline CDR1 and CDR2 sequences are LNHDA and SQIVND (reference sequence). CDR3 loop: CASSIGTSFADTQYF. In DNA, the CDR3 is TGTGCCAGTAGTATAGGGACTAGTTTCGCAGATACGCAGTATTTT.

The V and J genes are TRBV4-1 and TRBJ1-2; TRBD1 might be the D (5 bases). Trimming pared 1 base from V and 2 bases from J, leaving 11 bases between. The CDR3 has 15 residues. The V gene's germline CDR1 is MGHRA and CDR2 YSYEKL. The CDR3 reads CASSQGGSGNYGYTF. The DNA for the CDR3 is TGCGCCAGCAGCCAAGGCGGATCAGGGAACTATGGCTACACCTTC.

The rearrangement joins TRBV6-1 to TRBJ1-2, with 7 bases fitting TRBD1. Germline V gene sequence: CDR1 MNHNS, CDR2 SASEGT. With V trimmed by 1 base and J by 2 bases, 4 bases remained unmatched. The CDR3 is 15 amino acids. CDR3 sequence: CASSEEGALNYGYTF. CDR3 DNA sequence: TGTGCCAGCAGTGAAGAGGGGGCCTTAAACTATGGCTACACCTTC.

Concerning this clone: One end of the junction does not line up with germline, which may come from a read error. This rearrangement joins TRBV7-7 to TRBJ2-7; D is possibly TRBD2 (5 bases). The CDR3 loop spans 13 amino acids. Germline CDR1 SSHAT, CDR2 FNYEAQ (reference sequence). The CDR3 sequence: CASSPGIAYEQYF. The CDR3 coding sequence is TGTGCTAGCAGCCCCGGGATTGCCTACGAGCAGTACTTC.

The chain joins TRBV24-1 to TRBJ1-2; D gene uncertain. The V and J ends lost 4 bases and 2 bases respectively, with 10 bases between them. The germline gives CDR1 KGHDR, CDR2 SFDVKD. This CDR3 contains 14 residues. The CDR3: CATSDRARNYGYTF. The CDR3 DNA follows: TGTGCCACCAGTGACCGTGCGAGGAACTATGGCTACACCTTC.

The chain combines TRBV24-1 with TRBJ2-5; 7 nucleotides align to TRBD1. J lost 3 bases, V lost 4 bases, and 4 bases had no gene match. The CDR3 spans 14 residues. Germline V gene data show CDR1 as KGHDR and CDR2 as SFDVKD. CDR3 amino acids: CATSDPDREETQYF. CDR3 nucleotides: TGTGCCACCAGTGACCCCGACAGGGAAGAGACCCAGTACTTC.

As for this clone: This specimen includes other DNA sequences encoding the same CDR3. V and J are TRBV6-5 and TRBJ1-5; 7 bases agree with TRBD1. J lost 4 bases, V lost 4 bases, and 4 bases had no gene match. This CDR3 region has 14 residues. In germline, CDR1 is MNHEY, CDR2 SVGAGI. This CDR3 reads CASSSRQGNQPQHF. DNA for the CDR3: TGTGCCAGCAGTTCCCGACAGGGTAATCAGCCCCAGCATTTT.

The chain combines TRBV9 with TRBJ2-1, with 9 bases lining up with TRBD1. Germline V gives CDR1 SGDLS, CDR2 YYNGEE. The CDR3 spans 15 residues. Trimming cost V 4 bases and J 10 bases; bases outside gene matches: 12. Here the CDR3 DNA reads TGTGCCAGCAGCAAACAGGGGGCATTGGAGGGAGAGCAGTTCTTC. Protein: CASSKQGALEGEQFF.